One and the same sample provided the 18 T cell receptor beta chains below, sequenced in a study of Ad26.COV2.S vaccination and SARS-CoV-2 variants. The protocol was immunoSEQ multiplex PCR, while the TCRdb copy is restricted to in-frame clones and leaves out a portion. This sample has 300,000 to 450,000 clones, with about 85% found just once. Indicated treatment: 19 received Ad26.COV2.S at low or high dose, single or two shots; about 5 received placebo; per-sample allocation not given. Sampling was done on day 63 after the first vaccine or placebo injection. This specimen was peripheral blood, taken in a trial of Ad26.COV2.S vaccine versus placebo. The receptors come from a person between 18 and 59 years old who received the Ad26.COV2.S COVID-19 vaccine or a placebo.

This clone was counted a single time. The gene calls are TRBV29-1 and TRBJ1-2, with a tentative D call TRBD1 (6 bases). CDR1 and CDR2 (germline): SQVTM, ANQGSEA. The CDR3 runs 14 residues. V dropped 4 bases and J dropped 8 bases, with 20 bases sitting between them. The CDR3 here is CSVAAGGDVRGYTF. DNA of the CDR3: TGCAGCGTTGCGGCGGGGGGCGACGTTCGGGGCTACACCTTC.

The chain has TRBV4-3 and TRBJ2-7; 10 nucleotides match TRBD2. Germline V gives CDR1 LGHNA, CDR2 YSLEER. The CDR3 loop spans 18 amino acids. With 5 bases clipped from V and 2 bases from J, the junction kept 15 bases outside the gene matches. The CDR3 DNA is TGCGCCAGCAGCTTCGCGGCCCCTGGGCTAGCGGGAGCCTACGAGCAGTACTTC. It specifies CASSFAAPGLAGAYEQYF.

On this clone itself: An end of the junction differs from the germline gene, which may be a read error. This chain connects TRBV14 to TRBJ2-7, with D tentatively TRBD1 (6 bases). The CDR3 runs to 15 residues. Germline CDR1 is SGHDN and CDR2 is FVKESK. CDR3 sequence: CASSQYGTRGYVQYF. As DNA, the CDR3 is TGTGCCAGCAGCCAATATGGGACAAGGGGCTACGTGCAGTACTTC.

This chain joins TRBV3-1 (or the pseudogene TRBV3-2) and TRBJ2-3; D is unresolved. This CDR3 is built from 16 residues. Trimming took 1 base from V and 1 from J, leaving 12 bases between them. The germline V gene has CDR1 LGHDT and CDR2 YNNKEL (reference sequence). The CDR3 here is CASSQGNSDGTDTQYF. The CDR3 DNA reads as TGTGCCAGCAGCCAAGGGAATAGTGACGGCACAGATACGCAGTATTTT.

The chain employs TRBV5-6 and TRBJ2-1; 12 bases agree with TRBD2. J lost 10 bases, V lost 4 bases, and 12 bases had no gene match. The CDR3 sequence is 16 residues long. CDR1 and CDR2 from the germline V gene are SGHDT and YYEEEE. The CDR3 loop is CASSQLTSGGVGEQFF. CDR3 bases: TGTGCCAGCAGCCAACTGACTAGCGGGGGTGTTGGAGAGCAGTTCTTC.

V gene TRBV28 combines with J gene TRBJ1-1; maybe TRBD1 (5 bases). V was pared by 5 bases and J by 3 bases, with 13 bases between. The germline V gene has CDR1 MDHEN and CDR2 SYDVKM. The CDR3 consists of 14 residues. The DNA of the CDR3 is TGTGCCAGCAGTCCGACCGACAGATACACTGAAGCTTTCTTT. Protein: CASSPTDRYTEAFF. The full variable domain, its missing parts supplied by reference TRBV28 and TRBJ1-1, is DVKVTQSSRYLVKRTGEKVFLECVQDMDHENMFWYRQDPGLGLRLIYFSYDVKMKEKGDIPEGYSVSREKKERFSLILESASTNQTSMYLCASSPTDRYTEAFFGQGTRLTVV.

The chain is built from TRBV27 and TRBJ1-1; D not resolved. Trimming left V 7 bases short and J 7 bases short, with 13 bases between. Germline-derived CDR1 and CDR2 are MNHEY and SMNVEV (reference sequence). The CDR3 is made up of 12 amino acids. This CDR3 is CASITLAGEAFF. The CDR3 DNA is TGTGCCAGCATAACACTAGCTGGTGAAGCTTTCTTT.

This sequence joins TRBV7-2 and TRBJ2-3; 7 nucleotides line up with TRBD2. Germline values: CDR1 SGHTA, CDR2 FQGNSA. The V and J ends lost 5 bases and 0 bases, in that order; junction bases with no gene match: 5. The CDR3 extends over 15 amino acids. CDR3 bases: TGTGCCAGCAGCCTGAGCGGGGTGAGCACAGATACGCAGTATTTT. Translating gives CASSLSGVSTDTQYF.

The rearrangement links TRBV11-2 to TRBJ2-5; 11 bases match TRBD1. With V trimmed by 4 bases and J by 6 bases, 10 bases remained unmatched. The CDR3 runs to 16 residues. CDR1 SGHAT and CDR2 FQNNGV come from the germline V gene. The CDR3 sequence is CASSSIRGQGGQTQYF. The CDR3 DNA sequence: TGTGCCAGCAGCTCAATCCGGGGACAGGGGGGACAGACCCAGTACTTC.

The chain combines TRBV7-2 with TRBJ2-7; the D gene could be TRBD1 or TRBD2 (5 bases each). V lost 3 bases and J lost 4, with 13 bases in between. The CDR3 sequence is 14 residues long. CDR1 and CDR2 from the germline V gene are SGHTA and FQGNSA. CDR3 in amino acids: CASSFGAREYEQYF. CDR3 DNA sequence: TGTGCCAGCAGCTTCGGGGCTAGGGAGTACGAGCAGTACTTC. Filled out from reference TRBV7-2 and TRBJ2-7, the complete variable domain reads GAGVSQSPSNKVTEKGKDVELRCDPISGHTALYWYRQSLGQGLEFLIYFQGNSAPDKSGLPSDRFSAERTGGSVSTLTIQRTQQEDSAVYLCASSFGAREYEQYFGPGTRLTVT.

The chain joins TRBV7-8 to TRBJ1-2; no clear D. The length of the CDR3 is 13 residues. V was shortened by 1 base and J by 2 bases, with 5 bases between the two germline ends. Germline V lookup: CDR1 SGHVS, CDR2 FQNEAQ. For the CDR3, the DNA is TGTGCCAGCAGCTTAGTTGGAAACTATGGCTACACCTTC. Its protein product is CASSLVGNYGYTF.

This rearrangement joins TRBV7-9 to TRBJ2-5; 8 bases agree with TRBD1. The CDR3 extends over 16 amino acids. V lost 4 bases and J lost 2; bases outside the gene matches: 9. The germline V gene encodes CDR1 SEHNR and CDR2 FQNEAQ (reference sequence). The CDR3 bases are TGTGCCAGCAGCTCGACCCGGACAGGGCAACAAGAGACCCAGTACTTC. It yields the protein CASSSTRTGQQETQYF.

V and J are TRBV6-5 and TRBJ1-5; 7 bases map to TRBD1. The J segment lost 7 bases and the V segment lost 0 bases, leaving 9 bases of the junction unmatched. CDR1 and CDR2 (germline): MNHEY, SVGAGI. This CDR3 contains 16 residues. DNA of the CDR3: TGTGCCAGCAGTTACTCACCAGGGGGTTCAGGGCAGCCCCAGCATTTT. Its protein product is CASSYSPGGSGQPQHF.

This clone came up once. The CDR3 here is CASRVSGANTGELFF. In DNA form, the CDR3 reads TGTGCCAGCAGGGTTAGCGGCGCGAACACCGGGGAGCTGTTTTTT. The V call is TRBV2, the J call TRBJ2-2; possible D gene TRBD2, 6 bases. The CDR3 has 15 amino acids. The germline V gene encodes CDR1 SNHLY and CDR2 FYNNEI. V was shortened by 6 bases and J by 0 bases, with 11 bases between the two germline ends.

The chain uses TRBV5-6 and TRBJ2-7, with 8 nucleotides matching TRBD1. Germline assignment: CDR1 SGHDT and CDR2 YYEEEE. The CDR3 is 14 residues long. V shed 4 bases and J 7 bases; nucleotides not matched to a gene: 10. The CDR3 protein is CASSVTGELAEQYF. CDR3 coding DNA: TGTGCCAGCAGCGTGACAGGGGAGTTGGCGGAGCAGTACTTC.

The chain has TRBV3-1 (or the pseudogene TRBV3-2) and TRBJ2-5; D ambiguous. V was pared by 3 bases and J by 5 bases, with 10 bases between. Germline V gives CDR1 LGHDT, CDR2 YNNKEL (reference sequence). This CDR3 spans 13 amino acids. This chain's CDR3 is CASSQSTRETQYF. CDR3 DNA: TGTGCCAGCAGCCAGTCTACCCGGGAGACCCAGTACTTC.

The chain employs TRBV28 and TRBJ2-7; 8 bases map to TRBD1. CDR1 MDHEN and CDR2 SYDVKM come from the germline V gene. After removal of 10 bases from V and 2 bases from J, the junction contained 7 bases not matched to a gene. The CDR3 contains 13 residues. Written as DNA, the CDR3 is TGTGCCACCGTTGGACAGGGACCCTACGAGCAGTACTTC. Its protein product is CATVGQGPYEQYF.

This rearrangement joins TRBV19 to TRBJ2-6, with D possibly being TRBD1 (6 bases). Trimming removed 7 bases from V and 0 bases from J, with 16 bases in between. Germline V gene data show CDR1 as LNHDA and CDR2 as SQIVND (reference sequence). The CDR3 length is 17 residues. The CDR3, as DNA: TGTGCCAGTAATGACAGGTCAGGTGTCTCTGGGGCCAACGTCCTGACTTTC. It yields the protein CASNDRSGVSGANVLTF. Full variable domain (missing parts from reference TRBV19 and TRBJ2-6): DGGITQSPKYLFRKEGQNVTLSCEQNLNHDAMYWYRQDPGQGLRLIYYSQIVNDFQKGDIAEGYSVSREKKESFPLTVTSAQKNPTAFYLCASNDRSGVSGANVLTFGAGSRLTVL.